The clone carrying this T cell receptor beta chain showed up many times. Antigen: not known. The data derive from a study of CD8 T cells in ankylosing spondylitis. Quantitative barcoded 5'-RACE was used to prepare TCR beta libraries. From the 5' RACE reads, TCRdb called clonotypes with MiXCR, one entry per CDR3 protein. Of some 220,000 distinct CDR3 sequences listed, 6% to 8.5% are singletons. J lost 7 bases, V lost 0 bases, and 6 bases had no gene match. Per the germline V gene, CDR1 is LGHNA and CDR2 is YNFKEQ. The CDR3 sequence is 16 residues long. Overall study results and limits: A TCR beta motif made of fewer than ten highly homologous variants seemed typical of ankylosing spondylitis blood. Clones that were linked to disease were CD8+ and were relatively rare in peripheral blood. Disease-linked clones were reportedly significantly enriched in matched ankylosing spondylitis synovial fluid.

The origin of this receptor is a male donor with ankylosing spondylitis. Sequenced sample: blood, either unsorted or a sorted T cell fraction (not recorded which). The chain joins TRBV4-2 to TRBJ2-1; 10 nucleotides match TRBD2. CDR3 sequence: CASSQDAASGSNEQFF. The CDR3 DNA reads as TGTGCCAGCAGCCAAGATGCGGCTAGCGGGAGTAATGAGCAGTTCTTC.